Listed below are T cell receptor beta chains from one sample, sequenced in a study of human T cells and chemical hapten exposure. MiXCR was run by TCRdb on the RACE reads, yielding one entry per CDR3 protein. The sample lists more than 55,000 distinct CDR3 sequences, around 10% seen once, with 3% to 4% in the top ten. The material was whole blood, obtained in connection with sensitization to the hapten diphenylcyclopropenone (DPC). These receptors came from a woman aged 40 to 49 with alopecia areata. Some clones in this sample may be carry-over from other donors' samples. Each CDR3 is given without its conserved first and last residue. D genes are given only for firm matches.

j_gene | d_gene | v_gene | CDR3aa
TRBJ1-2 | TRBD1 | TRBV10-3 | AISESPDRGGNYGYT
TRBJ1-2 | NA | TRBV2 | ASHRDTYGYT
TRBJ2-5 | TRBD2 | TRBV5-1 | ASSSGLAGGGETQY
TRBJ2-7 | NA | TRBV6-2/TRBV6-3 | ASSYKTLQY
TRBJ2-1 | NA | TRBV5-4 | ASSLNMRSSYNEQF
TRBJ1-1 | NA | TRBV7-9 | ASSLWGGTEAF
TRBJ1-5 | NA | TRBV18 | ASSPPGGSGGQPQH
TRBJ1-3 | NA | TRBV7-9 | ASSPFWGSSGNTIY
TRBJ1-1 | TRBD1 | TRBV10-1 | ASSDSGQGPNTEAF
TRBJ2-3 | NA | TRBV5-1 | ASSPRTASSTDTQY
TRBJ2-7 | NA | TRBV27 | ASSLEGRGPTYEQY
TRBJ2-5 | NA | TRBV6-2/TRBV6-3 | ASALPPAPETQY
TRBJ1-2 | NA | TRBV5-5 | ASSLVARGRDYGYT
TRBJ1-4 | NA | TRBV28 | ASTRRVVATNEKLF
TRBJ1-5 | NA | TRBV12-3/TRBV12-4 | ASSLIGWTRLSNQPQH
TRBJ2-1 | NA | TRBV20-1 | SARVDEQF
TRBJ2-7 | TRBD2 | TRBV29-1 | SVGDYKYEQY
TRBJ1-1 | NA | TRBV20-1 | SARIQGGNTEAF
TRBJ1-2 | TRBD1 | TRBV10-3 | AISESRDRGDYGYT
TRBJ1-2 | NA | TRBV6-5 | ASSYSRPGLGYGYT
TRBJ2-3 | TRBD2 | TRBV6-1 | ASSEFGGGTTDTQY
TRBJ2-3 | NA | TRBV11-2 | ASSLVDLGADTQY
TRBJ1-2 | TRBD1 | TRBV28 | ASSITGAQGYT
TRBJ2-5 | NA | TRBV11-2 | ASSLGAGLSSQY
TRBJ1-6 | NA | TRBV11-2 | ASSLERRNSPLH
TRBJ2-3 | NA | TRBV30 | ACTDPTDTQY
TRBJ1-1 | NA | TRBV25-1 | ASSEYRGAPRAF
TRBJ1-2 | NA | TRBV12-3/TRBV12-4 | ASSLGQGDGYT
TRBJ1-1 | NA | TRBV5-1 | ASMGQLNTEAF
TRBJ2-2 | NA | TRBV7-3 | ASSPRAGVAGELF
TRBJ1-5 | NA | TRBV7-2 | ASSLEGGQPQH
TRBJ2-7 | NA | TRBV24-1 | ATSAGHSSLAEQY
TRBJ2-1 | NA | TRBV11-3 | ASSLSQSSYNEQF
TRBJ2-5 | TRBD2 | TRBV6-2/TRBV6-3 | ASSFWGLAPQETQY
TRBJ2-1 | TRBD2 | TRBV27 | ASRRSGGSYNEQF
TRBJ1-5 | NA | TRBV20-1 | SGQGNSNQPQH
TRBJ2-2 | TRBD2 | TRBV14 | ASSSGVNTGELF
TRBJ2-1 | NA | TRBV6-2/TRBV6-3 | ASRASAPSNEQF
TRBJ1-6 | NA | TRBV9 | ASSAEQGSYNSPLH
TRBJ2-1 | TRBD1 | TRBV12-5 | ASGPPGTGNYNEQF
TRBJ2-1 | TRBD2 | TRBV12-5 | ASGYAGGQYNEQF
TRBJ2-7 | NA | TRBV5-1 | ASSDSGGLVYEQY
TRBJ1-5 | TRBD1 | TRBV10-2 | ASRQTGSNQPQH
TRBJ1-2 | NA | TRBV6-2/TRBV6-3 | ASSYGAPGDYGYT
TRBJ1-2 | NA | TRBV7-9 | ASSLDTYGYT
TRBJ2-2 | NA | TRBV14 | ASSRLITGELF
TRBJ2-1 | TRBD2 | TRBV20-1 | SARSLAGDPYNEQF
TRBJ2-3 | NA | TRBV7-3 | ASSFGPGTDTQY
TRBJ1-2 | NA | TRBV29-1 | SVGDIYGYT
TRBJ2-4 | NA | TRBV28 | ASSRWDIQY
TRBJ2-1 | NA | TRBV20-1 | SARKEGDEQF
TRBJ1-4 | TRBD1 | TRBV2 | ASERTGNEKLF
TRBJ1-1 | NA | TRBV7-9 | ASSFGVTEAF
TRBJ1-4 | TRBD1 | TRBV29-1 | SVADQGDEKLF
TRBJ2-1 | NA | TRBV2 | ASSPHVGETLNEQF